The 32 T cell receptor beta chains reported below all come from one sample, sequenced in a study of T cells after yellow fever vaccination. MiXCR, run by TCRdb on the 5' RACE reads, gives a single entry per CDR3 protein. The table has some 500,000 distinct CDR3 sequences, roughly 12% seen once. Sequences were derived from PBMCs, sampled on the day of the yellow fever booster vaccination. The receptors shown here come from a man aged 25-45 years who received the YFV17D yellow fever vaccine.

This clonotype has a count of ten or more. The CDR3, as DNA: TGTGCCAGCAGCCCGATGGGCAGCTATCAGCCCCAGCATTTT. It specifies CASSPMGSYQPQHF. The chain couples TRBV7-9 to TRBJ1-5, with no clear D. Germline CDR1 is SEHNR and CDR2 is FQNEAQ (reference sequence). This CDR3 is 14 amino acids long. V was pared by 5 bases and J by 5 bases, with 13 bases between.

This clonotype came up a few times. The V gene is TRBV29-1, the J gene TRBJ1-2, with 7 bases identical to TRBD1. The J segment lost 2 bases and the V segment lost 8 bases, leaving 5 bases of the junction unmatched. Germline lookup yields CDR1 SQVTM and CDR2 ANQGSEA. The CDR3 sequence is 12 residues long. CDR3 bases: TGCAGCCCCTGGACAGGAAACTATGGCTACACCTTC. This gives the protein CSPWTGNYGYTF.

The chain carries TRBV7-9 and TRBJ2-5; D is uncertain. Germline CDR1 reads SEHNR; CDR2 reads FQNEAQ (reference sequence). The V end lost 5 bases, the J end lost 3 bases, and 13 bases lay between the germline ends. The CDR3 is 14 amino acids. The chain's CDR3 is CASSPRSAEETQYF. Here the CDR3 DNA reads TGTGCCAGCAGCCCGCGGAGTGCTGAAGAGACCCAGTACTTC.

This clonotype occurred a few times. The chain joins TRBV6-2 or TRBV6-3 to TRBJ2-5, with D possibly TRBD1 on 6 matching bases. The V gene's germline CDR1 is MNHEY and CDR2 SVGEGT. Trimming stripped 6 bases from V and 5 bases from J, with 19 bases between. This CDR3 spans 15 amino acids. The CDR3 here is CASRPGTTRAETQYF. Written as DNA, the CDR3 is TGTGCCAGCAGGCCCGGGACAACGCGGGCGGAGACCCAGTACTTC.

Only a few counts were recorded for this clonotype. The V call is TRBV5-1, the J call TRBJ2-7; D is perhaps TRBD2 (6 bases). Germline CDR1 is SGHRS and CDR2 is YFSETQ. V shed 7 bases and J shed 5 bases, with 19 bases lying between them. This CDR3 has 14 residues. CDR3 sequence: CASSTHGGTDEQYF. For the CDR3, the DNA is TGCGCCAGCTCCACGCACGGGGGTACCGACGAGCAGTACTTC.

This clonotype came up a few times. This chain links TRBV28 with TRBJ2-7; TRBD2 agrees at 7 bases. V lost 7 bases to trimming and J lost 5 bases; unmatched junction nucleotides: 8. Looked up from germline, CDR1 is MDHEN and CDR2 is SYDVKM. This CDR3 has 13 residues. The CDR3: CASNGGSIDEQYF. The CDR3 DNA sequence: TGTGCCAGCAACGGCGGGAGTATCGACGAGCAGTACTTC.

Points on this clonotype: A read error may be the cause here, since a much bigger clone is one base away. The chain links TRBV7-9 to TRBJ2-1; a weak D match, TRBD2 (7 bases). From germline, CDR1 is SEHNR and CDR2 FQNEAQ (reference sequence). This CDR3 has 14 residues. CDR3: CASSLGGGRNEHFF. Here the CDR3 DNA reads TGTGCCAGCAGCTTAGGGGGGGGCCGGAATGAGCATTTCTTC.

This clonotype has a handful of counts. The chain is built from TRBV6-1 and TRBJ1-5; 11 bases fit TRBD1. Germline CDR1 and CDR2: MNHNS and SASEGT. The CDR3 loop spans 15 amino acids. J gave up 3 bases and V 6 bases, and 4 bases lay outside the gene matches. The CDR3 sequence is CASRGTGGDNQPQHF. The CDR3 DNA reads TGTGCCAGCAGAGGGACAGGGGGGGACAATCAGCCCCAGCATTTT.

This clonotype came up many times. The chain links TRBV27 to TRBJ2-7, with D tentatively TRBD1 or TRBD2 (6 bases each). Germline-derived CDR1 and CDR2 are MNHEY and SMNVEV (reference sequence). The CDR3 has 14 amino acids. Trimming pared 2 bases from V and 0 bases from J, leaving 8 bases between. The CDR3 loop is CASSLRGASYEQYF. CDR3 DNA sequence: TGTGCCAGCAGTTTAAGGGGGGCCTCCTACGAGCAGTACTTC.

This clonotype was observed a handful of times. The rearrangement joins TRBV20-1 to TRBJ2-7, with 7 bases aligning to TRBD1. The V gene end was trimmed by 4 bases and the J gene end by 0 bases; junction bases not matched to a gene: 3. Germline V lookup: CDR1 DFQATT, CDR2 SNEGSKA (reference sequence). There are 13 residues in the CDR3. CDR3 coding DNA: TGCAGTGCTACCCCAGGGGGCTCCTACGAGCAGTACTTC. It codes for CSATPGGSYEQYF.

This clonotype has a handful of counts. This sequence joins TRBV5-4 and TRBJ2-1; the D is unclear. Germline V CDR1 and CDR2: SGHNT, YYREEE (reference sequence). Trimming left V 0 bases short and J 2 bases short, with 12 bases between. CDR3 length: 16 residues. The CDR3 sequence is CASSLAGHGTYNEQFF. DNA of the CDR3: TGTGCCAGCAGCTTGGCCGGTCACGGCACCTACAATGAGCAGTTCTTC.

This clonotype was detected a few times. The chain recombines TRBV12-3 or TRBV12-4 with TRBJ1-6; weak D call: TRBD1 (5 bases). V lost 5 bases and J lost 7, with 12 bases in between. The CDR3 totals 14 residues. The CDR3 nucleotides are TGTGCCAGCAGTGTTGCGGAGGGGAATTCACCCCTCCACTTT. It codes for CASSVAEGNSPLHF.

This clonotype was counted only a few times. The chain employs TRBV14 and TRBJ2-2, with a tentative D call TRBD1 (5 bases). Germline V lookup: CDR1 SGHDN, CDR2 FVKESK. Trimming left V 8 bases short and J 4 bases short, with 14 bases between. The CDR3 length is 14 residues. The CDR3 is CASGQTRLTGELFF. The CDR3, as DNA: TGTGCCAGCGGACAAACCCGGCTCACCGGGGAGCTGTTTTTT.

There are a few counts of this clonotype. V and J are TRBV5-6 and TRBJ2-1; D not resolved. Germline values: CDR1 SGHDT, CDR2 YYEEEE. This CDR3 comprises 13 residues. The ends were cut back, 4 bases at V and 4 bases at J, with 9 bases in the middle. CDR3 nucleotides: TGTGCCAGCAGCACAGTAGGTTACAATGAGCAGTTCTTC. It translates to CASSTVGYNEQFF.

At least ten counts were recorded for this clonotype. The V gene is TRBV12-3 or TRBV12-4, the J gene TRBJ2-1, with TRBD2 identical over 12 bases. With V trimmed by 6 bases and J by 6 bases, 0 bases remained unmatched. There are 13 residues in the CDR3. The CDR3 region has the DNA TGTGCCAGCAGACTAGCGGGAGGCAATGAGCAGTTCTTC. Its protein is CASRLAGGNEQFF.

This clonotype was seen many times. The chain couples TRBV28 to TRBJ2-5; 9 nucleotides align to TRBD2. With V trimmed by 6 bases and J by 4 bases, 3 bases remained unmatched. Germline V gives CDR1 MDHEN, CDR2 SYDVKM. The length of the CDR3 is 13 residues. The chain's CDR3 is CASSSAGGETQYF. DNA of the CDR3: TGTGCCAGCAGCTCAGCGGGGGGAGAGACCCAGTACTTC.

In this sample, this clonotype turned up many times. V is TRBV27 and J is TRBJ1-2; 11 bases agree with TRBD1. The CDR3 contains 14 residues. Germline V gives CDR1 MNHEY, CDR2 SMNVEV (reference sequence). With V trimmed by 6 bases and J by 4 bases, 4 bases remained unmatched. DNA of the CDR3: TGTGCCAGCAGACGGACAGGGGGCGCCTATGGCTACACCTTC. It specifies CASRRTGGAYGYTF.

The rearrangement joins TRBV19 to TRBJ2-7, with a possible D match to TRBD2 (6 bases). The V end was cut by 7 bases, the J end by 3 bases, with 19 bases between. CDR1 is LNHDA and CDR2 is SQIVND in the germline V gene (reference sequence). The CDR3 contains 15 residues. DNA for the CDR3: TGTGCCAGTACCCTCTCTGTGGGGGGTGACTACGAGCAGTACTTC. This encodes CASTLSVGGDYEQYF.

The sample holds a few counts of this clonotype. The rearrangement joins TRBV7-2 to TRBJ2-3; TRBD2 aligns across 14 bases. The CDR3 loop spans 16 amino acids. V lost 5 bases and J lost 6; bases outside the gene matches: 7. Per germline, CDR1 SGHTA and CDR2 FQGNSA. CDR3 amino acids: CASSEGLAGVVDTQYF. The CDR3 nucleotides read TGTGCCAGCAGCGAGGGACTAGCGGGAGTTGTTGATACGCAGTATTTT.

At least ten counts were recorded for this clonotype. The gene calls are TRBV7-2 and TRBJ2-7; D remains unclear. The CDR3 extends over 13 amino acids. With 5 bases removed from V and 3 bases from J, the gap between germline ends came to 11 bases. From germline, CDR1 is SGHTA and CDR2 FQGNSA. CDR3 in DNA: TGTGCCAGCAGCCCCACCATGGGCTACGAGCAGTACTTC. Translated: CASSPTMGYEQYF.

The table lists this clonotype with a few counts. The chain links TRBV20-1 to TRBJ1-1; no firm D call. In germline, CDR1 is DFQATT, CDR2 SNEGSKA (reference sequence). V lost 0 bases, J lost 2 bases, and 7 bases lay in between. CDR3 size: 13 residues. CDR3 protein: CSARELDNTEAFF. For the CDR3, the DNA is TGCAGTGCTAGAGAACTGGATAACACTGAAGCTTTCTTT.

This clonotype was counted ten times or more. J is TRBJ2-2 and V is TRBV29-1, with 15 bases that match TRBD2. Trimming removed 1 base from V and 8 bases from J; junction bases left unmatched: 8. Germline-derived CDR1 and CDR2 are SQVTM and ANQGSEA. This CDR3 has 17 residues. CDR3 loop: CSVEAQRGLAGGGELFF. CDR3 nucleotide sequence: TGCAGCGTTGAAGCCCAAAGGGGACTAGCGGGAGGTGGGGAGCTGTTTTTT.

The chain is built from TRBV7-9 and TRBJ2-2; D unclear. Germline values: CDR1 SEHNR, CDR2 FQNEAQ (reference sequence). The V end was cut by 2 bases, the J end by 0 bases, with 7 bases between. The CDR3 is 15 amino acids. The CDR3: CASSLKGSNTGELFF. CDR3 DNA sequence: TGTGCCAGCAGCTTAAAGGGCTCGAACACCGGGGAGCTGTTTTTT.

The V call is TRBV20-1, the J call TRBJ2-5; no clear D gene. V lost 4 bases and J 5 bases, leaving 14 bases between the germline ends. CDR1 DFQATT and CDR2 SNEGSKA come from the germline V gene (reference sequence). This CDR3 has 13 amino acids. The CDR3 is CSAMETGRETQYF. CDR3 nucleotides: TGCAGTGCTATGGAGACTGGTCGGGAGACCCAGTACTTC.

This sequence joins TRBV24-1 and TRBJ1-5; the match to TRBD1 covers 7 bases. CDR1 and CDR2 (germline): KGHDR, SFDVKD. The CDR3 totals 15 residues. Losses at the gene ends were 4 bases for V and 2 bases for J; bases not matched to a gene: 4. The CDR3 region has the DNA TGTGCCACCAGTGACCCCGGACAGGGCAATCAGCCCCAGCATTTT. Protein sequence: CATSDPGQGNQPQHF.

The genes are TRBV20-1 and TRBJ2-3; 10 bases match TRBD2. The germline CDR1 and CDR2 sequences are DFQATT and SNEGSKA (reference sequence). The CDR3 loop spans 16 amino acids. The trim removed 2 bases at V and 4 bases at J, leaving 9 bases unmatched. The CDR3 here is CSARSPSGGRADTQYF. CDR3 DNA: TGCAGTGCTAGATCACCTAGCGGGGGTCGAGCAGATACGCAGTATTTT.

The chain carries TRBV6-2 or TRBV6-3 and TRBJ2-5, with 10 bases lining up with TRBD2. Per germline, CDR1 MNHEY and CDR2 SVGEGT. With 2 bases clipped from V and 7 bases from J, the junction kept 1 base outside the gene matches. The CDR3 is 13 residues long. CDR3 in DNA: TGTGCCAGCAGTTACGGACTAGCGGCGACCCAGTACTTC. The encoded protein is CASSYGLAATQYF.

The chain recombines TRBV28 with TRBJ2-1; 9 bases are a match to TRBD1. After removal of 8 bases from V and 7 bases from J, the junction contained 6 bases not matched to a gene. Looked up from germline, CDR1 is MDHEN and CDR2 is SYDVKM. This CDR3 is built from 13 residues. Here the CDR3 DNA reads TGTGCCAGCCGAAGACAGGGGGTGAATGAGCAGTTCTTC. Protein sequence: CASRRQGVNEQFF. Full variable domain (remainder filled in from reference TRBV28 and TRBJ2-1): DVKVTQSSRYLVKRTGEKVFLECVQDMDHENMFWYRQDPGLGLRLIYFSYDVKMKEKGDIPEGYSVSREKKERFSLILESASTNQTSMYLCASRRQGVNEQFFGPGTRLTVL.

This chain joins TRBV4-2 and TRBJ2-1; D gene ambiguous. The V end was cut by 0 bases, the J end by 7 bases, with 7 bases between. Germline CDR1 is LGHNA and CDR2 is YNFKEQ. The CDR3 runs to 13 residues. The CDR3 DNA follows: TGTGCCAGCAGCCAAGATCCCGGGAATGAGCAGTTCTTC. Translating gives CASSQDPGNEQFF.

The chain recombines TRBV6-1 with TRBJ2-5; D not resolved. Trimming removed 8 bases from V and 5 bases from J, with 15 bases in between. CDR3 length equals 13 residues. The V gene's germline CDR1 is MNHNS and CDR2 SASEGT. CDR3 nucleotide sequence: TGTGCCAGCCGCCAGTTCAGTAGGGAGACCCAGTACTTC. Translated, it gives CASRQFSRETQYF.

This clonotype was recorded many times. This rearrangement joins TRBV29-1 to TRBJ1-1; the D gene is possibly TRBD1 (5 bases). Germline V CDR1 and CDR2: SQVTM, ANQGSEA. V was trimmed by 3 bases and J by 0 bases, leaving 14 bases between them. This CDR3 comprises 15 residues. This CDR3 is CSVENPGQLNTEAFF. CDR3 nucleotides: TGCAGCGTTGAGAACCCTGGACAACTGAACACTGAAGCTTTCTTT.

This chain connects TRBV19 to TRBJ2-1; no firm D call. The V end was cut by 6 bases, the J end by 3 bases, with 3 bases between. CDR1 is LNHDA and CDR2 is SQIVND in the germline V gene (reference sequence). CDR3 size: 11 residues. This CDR3 is CASRNYNEQFF. CDR3 sequence (DNA): TGTGCCAGTAGGAACTACAATGAGCAGTTCTTC.